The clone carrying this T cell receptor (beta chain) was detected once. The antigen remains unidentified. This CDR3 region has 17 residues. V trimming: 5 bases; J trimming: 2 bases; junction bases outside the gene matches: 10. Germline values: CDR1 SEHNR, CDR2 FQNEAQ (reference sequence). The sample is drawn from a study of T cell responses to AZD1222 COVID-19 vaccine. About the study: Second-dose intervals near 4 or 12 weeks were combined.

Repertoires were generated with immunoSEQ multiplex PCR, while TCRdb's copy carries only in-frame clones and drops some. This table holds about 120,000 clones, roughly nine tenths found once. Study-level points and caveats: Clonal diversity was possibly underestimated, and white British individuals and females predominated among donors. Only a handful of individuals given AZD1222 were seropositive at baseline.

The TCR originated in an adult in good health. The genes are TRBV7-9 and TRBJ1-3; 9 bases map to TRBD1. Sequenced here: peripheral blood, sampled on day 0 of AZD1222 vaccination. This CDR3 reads CASSRPFRDRAGNTIYF. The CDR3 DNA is TGTGCCAGCAGCCGCCCCTTCCGGGACAGGGCTGGAAACACCATATATTTT.